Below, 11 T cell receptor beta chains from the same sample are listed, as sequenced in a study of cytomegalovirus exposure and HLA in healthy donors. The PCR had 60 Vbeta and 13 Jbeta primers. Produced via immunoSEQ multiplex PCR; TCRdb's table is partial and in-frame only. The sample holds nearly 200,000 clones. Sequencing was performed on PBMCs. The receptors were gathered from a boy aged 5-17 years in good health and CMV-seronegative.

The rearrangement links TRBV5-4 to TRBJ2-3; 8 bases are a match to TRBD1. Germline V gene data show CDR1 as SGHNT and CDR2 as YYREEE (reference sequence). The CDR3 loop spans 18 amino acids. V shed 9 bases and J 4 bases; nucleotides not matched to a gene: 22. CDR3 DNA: TGTGCCACCACCCCTCCGGGTCTTCAGGGGGCGATGGCAGATACGCAGTATTTT. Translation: CATTPPGLQGAMADTQYF. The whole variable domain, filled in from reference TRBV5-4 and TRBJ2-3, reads ETGVTQSPTHLIKTRGQQVTLRCSSQSGHNTVSWYQQALGQGPQFIFQYYREEENGRGNFPPRFSGLQFPNYSSELNVNALELDDSALYLCATTPPGLQGAMADTQYFGPGTRLTVL.

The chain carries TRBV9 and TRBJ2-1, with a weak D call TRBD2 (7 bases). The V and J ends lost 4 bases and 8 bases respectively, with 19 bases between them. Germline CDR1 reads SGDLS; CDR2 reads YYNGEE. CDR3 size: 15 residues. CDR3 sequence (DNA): TGTGCCAGCAGCCGGGGGGCGGACAAATGGTATGAGCAGTTCTTC. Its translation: CASSRGADKWYEQFF.

The CDR3, as DNA: TGTGCCAGCACAGTAATGGAGACCCAGTACTTC. Translation gives CASTVMETQYF. The chain has TRBV28 and TRBJ2-5; no clear D gene. The CDR3 runs 11 residues. Trimming shortened V by 7 bases and J by 5 bases, and 8 bases separated the two germline ends. Germline V CDR1 and CDR2: MDHEN, SYDVKM.

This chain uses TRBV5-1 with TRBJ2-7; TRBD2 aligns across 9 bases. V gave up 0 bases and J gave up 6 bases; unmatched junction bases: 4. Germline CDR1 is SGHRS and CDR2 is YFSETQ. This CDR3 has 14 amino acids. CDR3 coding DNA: TGCGCCAGCAGCTTGGAAGGCGGGGGGGCCGAGCAGTACTTC. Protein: CASSLEGGGAEQYF.

CDR3 sequence: CAISESGGVYNEQFF. Here the CDR3 DNA reads TGTGCCATCAGTGAGTCAGGGGGGGTTTACAATGAGCAGTTCTTC. The chain has TRBV10-3 and TRBJ2-1, with D possibly TRBD2 on 7 matching bases. Trimming shortened V by 0 bases and J by 4 bases, and 10 bases separated the two germline ends. Germline CDR1 ENHRY, CDR2 SYGVKD. The CDR3 totals 15 residues.

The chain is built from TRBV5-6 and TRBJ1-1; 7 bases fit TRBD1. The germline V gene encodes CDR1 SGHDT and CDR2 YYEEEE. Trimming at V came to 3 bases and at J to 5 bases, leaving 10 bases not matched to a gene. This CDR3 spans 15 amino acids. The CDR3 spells CASSSTDRVGTEAFF. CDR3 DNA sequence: TGTGCCAGCAGCTCGACTGACAGGGTGGGAACTGAAGCTTTCTTT.

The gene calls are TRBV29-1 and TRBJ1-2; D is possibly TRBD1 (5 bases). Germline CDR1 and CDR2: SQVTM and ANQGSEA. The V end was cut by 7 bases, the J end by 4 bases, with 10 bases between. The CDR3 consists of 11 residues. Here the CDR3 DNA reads TGCAGCGGTGGACAAGGCTATGGCTACACCTTC. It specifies CSGGQGYGYTF. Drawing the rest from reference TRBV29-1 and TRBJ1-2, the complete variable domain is SAVISQKPSRDICQRGTSLTIQCQVDSQVTMMFWYRQQPGQSLTLIATANQGSEATYESGFVIDKFPISRPNLTFSTLTVSNMSPEDSSIYLCSGGQGYGYTFGSGTRLTVV.

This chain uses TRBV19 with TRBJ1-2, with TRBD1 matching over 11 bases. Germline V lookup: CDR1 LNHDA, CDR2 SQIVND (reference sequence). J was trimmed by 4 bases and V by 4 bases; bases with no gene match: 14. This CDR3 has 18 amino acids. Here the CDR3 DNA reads TGTGCCAGTAGTACTACCGGACAGGGGGCTCCTCAGGTCTATGGCTACACCTTC. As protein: CASSTTGQGAPQVYGYTF.

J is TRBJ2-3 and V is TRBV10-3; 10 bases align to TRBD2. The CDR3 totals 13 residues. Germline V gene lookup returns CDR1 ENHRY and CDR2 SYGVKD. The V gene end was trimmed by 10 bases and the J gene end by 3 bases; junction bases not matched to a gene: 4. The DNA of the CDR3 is TGTGCCACTTCTAGCGGGGGTACAGATACGCAGTATTTT. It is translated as CATSSGGTDTQYF.

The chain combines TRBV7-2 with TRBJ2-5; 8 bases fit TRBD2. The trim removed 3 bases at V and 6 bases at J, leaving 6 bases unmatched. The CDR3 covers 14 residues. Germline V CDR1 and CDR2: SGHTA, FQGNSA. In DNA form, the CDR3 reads TGTGCCAGCAGCTTCGGGGGGGCTGGGAAGACCCAGTACTTC. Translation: CASSFGGAGKTQYF.

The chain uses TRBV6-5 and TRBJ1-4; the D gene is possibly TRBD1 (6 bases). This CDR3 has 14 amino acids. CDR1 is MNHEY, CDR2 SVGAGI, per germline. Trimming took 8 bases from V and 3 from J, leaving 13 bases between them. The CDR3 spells CASHQGGPNEKLFF. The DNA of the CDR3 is TGTGCCAGCCACCAAGGGGGTCCTAATGAAAAACTGTTTTTT.